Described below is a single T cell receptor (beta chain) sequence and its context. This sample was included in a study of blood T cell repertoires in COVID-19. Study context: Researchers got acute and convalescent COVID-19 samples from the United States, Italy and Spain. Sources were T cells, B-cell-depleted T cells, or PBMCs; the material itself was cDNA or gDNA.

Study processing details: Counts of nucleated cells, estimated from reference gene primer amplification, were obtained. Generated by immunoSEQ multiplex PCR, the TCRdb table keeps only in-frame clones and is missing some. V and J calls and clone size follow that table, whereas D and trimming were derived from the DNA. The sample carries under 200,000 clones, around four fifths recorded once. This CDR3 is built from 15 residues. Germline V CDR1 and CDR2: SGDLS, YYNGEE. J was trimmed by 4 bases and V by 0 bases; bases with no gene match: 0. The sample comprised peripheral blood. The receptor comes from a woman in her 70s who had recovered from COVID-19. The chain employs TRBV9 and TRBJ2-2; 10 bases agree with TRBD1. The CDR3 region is CASSVGTGGTGELFF. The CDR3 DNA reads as TGTGCCAGCAGCGTAGGGACAGGGGGCACCGGGGAGCTGTTTTTT.